This T cell receptor beta chain derives from a study of T cells after yellow fever vaccination. General study findings and limits: The presence of abundant clonotypes contaminating from the bulk population was possible in FACS-sorted repertoires. Subsequent to the booster, the majority of primary-vaccination clones reappeared (96% CD4, around 85% CD8). The secondary response peaked faster, at day 5 versus 15, but was weaker.

Trimming removed 1 base from V and 0 bases from J; junction bases left unmatched: 5. CDR1 is SGHTA, CDR2 FQGTGA, per germline. This CDR3 spans 18 amino acids. Of note for this clonotype: Its specificity is unknown.

Conversion of TCR transcripts into cDNA relied on 5'RACE template switching, which added a universal primer site and UMIs. Each CDR3 protein is one row after TCRdb ran MiXCR on the 5' RACE reads. In the table there are 300,000 to 400,000 distinct CDR3 sequences, roughly 8.3% of which are singletons. The source of this sequence is a man aged 18 to 30 who received the YFV17D yellow fever vaccine. The V gene is TRBV7-3, the J gene TRBJ2-3; 12 bases are a match to TRBD2. Sequencing was performed on PBMCs, taken approximately 47 days after the first yellow fever vaccination. The CDR3 sequence: CASSLSLAGGPSTDTQYF. For the CDR3, the DNA is TGTGCCAGCAGCTTAAGTCTAGCGGGGGGGCCTAGCACAGATACGCAGTATTTT.